This T cell receptor beta chain was found in a study of OX40 agonist ivuxolimab in advanced cancers. Trimming took off 10 bases at V and 2 bases at J, with 18 bases between the two ends. Looked up from germline, CDR1 is MNHNS and CDR2 is SASEGT. This CDR3 has 14 residues. TCRdb's copy holds only in-frame clones and misses some; the assay was immunoSEQ multiplex PCR. This table has 40,000 to 60,000 clones, under 90% appearing once. This TCR derives from an adult with an advanced solid tumor such as melanoma, head and neck, liver or kidney cancer. The starting material was CD4+ or CD8+ T cells sorted from blood, obtained in a trial of the OX40 agonist ivuxolimab. This rearrangement joins TRBV6-1 to TRBJ2-7, with a weak D call TRBD2 (5 bases). CDR3 loop: CAIGRSGQTYEQYF. CDR3 nucleotide sequence: TGTGCCATCGGACGCAGCGGTCAAACCTACGAGCAGTACTTC.